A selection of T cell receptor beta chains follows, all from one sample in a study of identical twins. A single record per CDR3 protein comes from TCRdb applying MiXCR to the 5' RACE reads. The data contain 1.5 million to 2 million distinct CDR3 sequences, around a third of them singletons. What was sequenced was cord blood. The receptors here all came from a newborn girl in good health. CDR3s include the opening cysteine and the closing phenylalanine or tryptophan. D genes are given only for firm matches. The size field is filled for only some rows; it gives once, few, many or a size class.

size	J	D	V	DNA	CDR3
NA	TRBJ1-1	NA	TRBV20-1	TGCAGTGCTGTAATCCAGGGGAGGGGCACTGAAGCTTTCTTT	CSAVIQGRGTEAFF
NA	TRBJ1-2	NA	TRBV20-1	TGCAGTGCTAGCGGAGGGACGGCGTATGGCTACACCTTC	CSASGGTAYGYTF
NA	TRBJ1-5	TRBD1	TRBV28	TGTGCCAGCAGTTGGTCACAGGGGGTCGGTGGCAATCAGCCCCAGCATTTT	CASSWSQGVGGNQPQHF
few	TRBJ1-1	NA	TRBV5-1	TGCGCCAGCAGCTCGGACAGTCGGATAGGTGAAGCTTTCTTT	CASSSDSRIGEAFF
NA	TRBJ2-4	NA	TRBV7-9	TGTGCCAGCGCCCCCTCTGGTGAGCAGTACTTC	CASAPSGEQYF
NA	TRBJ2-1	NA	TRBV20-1	TGCAGTGCTAGTCCCCTCCGCTCCTACAATGAGCAGTTCTTC	CSASPLRSYNEQFF
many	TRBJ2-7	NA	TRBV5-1	TGCGCCAGCAGTTCAGAGGACTCCTACGAGCAGTACTTC	CASSSEDSYEQYF
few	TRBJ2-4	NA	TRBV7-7	TGTGCCAGCATCCGTAGGGGGGAAGCCAAAAACATTCAGTACTTC	CASIRRGEAKNIQYF
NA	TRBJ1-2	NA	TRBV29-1	TGCAGCGTTGCCCGGACAGCTAACTATGGCTACACCTTC	CSVARTANYGYTF
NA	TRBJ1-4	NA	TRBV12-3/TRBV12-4	TGTGCCAGCAGCGGAGGGGACTATCCGGGGGAAAAACTGTTTTTT	CASSGGDYPGEKLFF
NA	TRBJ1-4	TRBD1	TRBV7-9	TGTGCCAGCAGCCCTCAGGGGGACTGGAATGAAAAACTGTTTTTT	CASSPQGDWNEKLFF